What follows are 15 T cell receptor beta chains derived from one specimen sequenced in a study of glioma-infiltrating T cells. Using RNA template, CDR3s of TCR alpha and beta were amplified with iRepertoire arm-PCR. TCRdb itself ran the multiplex PCR reads through MiXCR, one entry per CDR3 protein. The table lists about 190,000 distinct CDR3 sequences, around 30% of them singletons. The sample consisted of glioma tissue, nonneoplastic brain tissue, or PBMCs (not recorded which). The receptors were sampled from a human donor with low-grade glioma or glioblastoma, undergoing nonglioma brain surgery, or in good health (not recorded which).

This clonotype has only a few counts. The chain carries TRBV3-1 and TRBJ2-5; 8 positions agree with TRBD1. V dropped 1 base and J dropped 4; count of bases not matched to a gene: 5. CDR3 size: 15 residues. Germline CDR1 and CDR2: LGHDT and YNNKEL (reference sequence). The CDR3 loop reads CASSQARQGSETQYF. The CDR3 nucleotides read TGTGCCAGCAGCCAAGCCCGACAGGGGTCAGAGACCCAGTACTTC.

This clonotype was recorded at least ten times. The chain uses TRBV12-3 or TRBV12-4 and TRBJ1-1, with D unresolved. V was pared by 2 bases and J by 7 bases, with 8 bases between. CDR3 length: 12 residues. The CDR3 DNA sequence: TGTGCCAGCAGTTTATACAGATTTGAAGCTTTCTTT. Its protein is CASSLYRFEAFF.

This clonotype was observed many times. This chain joins TRBV27 and TRBJ2-7; 11 bases agree with TRBD1. The CDR3 has 17 amino acids. V was clipped by 5 bases and J by 5 bases; unmatched bases: 14. CDR1 and CDR2 from the germline V gene are MNHEY and SMNVEV (reference sequence). CDR3 residues: CASSPIRWGQGDNEQYF. The DNA for the CDR3 is TGTGCCAGCAGTCCGATCCGGTGGGGACAGGGGGACAACGAGCAGTACTTC.

This clonotype has only one observation. A much larger clone lies a single base off, so this may be a read error. The V call is TRBV12-3 or TRBV12-4, the J call TRBJ2-1; D unclear. V lost 3 bases and J lost 6, with 9 bases in between. The CDR3 has 13 residues. For the CDR3, the DNA is TGTGCCAGCAGTTTTGAGGTAGTCAATGAGCAGTTCTTC. Translation: CASSFEVVNEQFF.

This clonotype was recorded many times. The chain uses TRBV27 and TRBJ1-2; D is unclear. The V end was cut by 0 bases, the J end by 4 bases, with 9 bases between. The CDR3 is made up of 14 amino acids. Germline V CDR1 and CDR2: MNHEY, SMNVEV (reference sequence). The CDR3 region is CASSLSSGGYGYTF. The CDR3 nucleotides read TGTGCCAGCAGTTTATCGTCTGGTGGCTATGGCTACACCTTC.

The chain has TRBV5-1 and TRBJ1-1, with 7 bases fitting TRBD1. The CDR3 runs to 16 residues. V dropped 0 bases and J dropped 4; count of bases not matched to a gene: 9. The germline V gene has CDR1 SGHRS and CDR2 YFSETQ. For the CDR3, the DNA is TGCGCCAGCAGCTTGGGATGTGACAGGGTGGGCACTGAAGCTTTCTTT. The encoded protein is CASSLGCDRVGTEAFF.

On this clonotype: The DNA is left out, because the CDR3 cannot be placed on it with certainty; the CDR3 is given as TCRdb lists it. The chain uses TRBV4-2 and TRBJ2-2; the DNA was not compared with TRBD1, the D call given in the table. 16 amino acids form the CDR3, both terminal residues included. CDR1 and CDR2 from the germline V gene are LGHNA and YNFKEQ. CDR3: CASSTSGGTNTGELFF.

This clonotype appeared many times. The genes are TRBV10-3 and TRBJ2-1; a possible D gene is TRBD1 (5 bases). Germline V lookup: CDR1 ENHRY, CDR2 SYGVKD. This CDR3 is built from 13 residues. V was cut by 6 bases and J by 5 bases, with 11 bases left in between. Written as DNA, the CDR3 is TGTGCCATCAGAAAGGGGCAAAACAATGAGCAGTTCTTC. It specifies CAIRKGQNNEQFF.

This clonotype came up many times. As DNA, the CDR3 is TGTGCCAGCCGAGGGCAGGGAGGAGATACGCAGTATTTT. Translating it yields CASRGQGGDTQYF. The rearrangement joins TRBV27 to TRBJ2-3; D is perhaps TRBD2 (6 bases). Per the germline V gene, CDR1 is MNHEY and CDR2 is SMNVEV (reference sequence). The ends were cut back, 8 bases at V and 5 bases at J, with 14 bases in the middle. This CDR3 comprises 13 residues.

This sequence joins TRBV5-4 and TRBJ2-3; TRBD1 or TRBD2 may be the D gene (5 bases each). The CDR3 is made up of 17 amino acids. Germline V gives CDR1 SGHNT, CDR2 YYREEE (reference sequence). Trimming stripped 1 base from V and 4 bases from J, with 19 bases between. DNA for the CDR3: TGTGCCAGCAGCTTGACTTTTTGGGACGCGGACGCAGATACGCAGTATTTT. Translating gives CASSLTFWDADADTQYF.

As concerns this clonotype: One end of the junction is discordant with germline, which a read error may explain. This rearrangement joins TRBV3-1 to TRBJ2-7, with D maybe TRBD2 (7 bases). The CDR3 consists of 12 residues. Per the germline V gene, CDR1 is LGHDT and CDR2 is YNNKEL (reference sequence). CDR3 loop: CAGSPRGGEQYF. CDR3 DNA: TGTGCCGGCAGCCCGAGGGGGGGCGAGCAGTACTTC.

This clonotype appeared many times. The chain employs TRBV27 and TRBJ1-5; no definite D call. CDR1 and CDR2 from the germline V gene are MNHEY and SMNVEV (reference sequence). V was trimmed by 0 bases and J by 1 base, leaving 4 bases between them. The length of the CDR3 is 14 residues. CDR3 nucleotides: TGTGCCAGCAGTTTATCGTGGAGCAATCAGCCCCAGCATTTT. Residues: CASSLSWSNQPQHF.

In this sample, this clonotype turned up many times. The rearrangement uses TRBV10-3 and TRBJ2-7, with TRBD2 matching over 7 bases. The V gene end was trimmed by 7 bases and the J gene end by 0 bases; junction bases not matched to a gene: 6. This CDR3 spans 14 amino acids. Germline CDR1 reads ENHRY; CDR2 reads SYGVKD. CDR3 sequence (DNA): TGTGCCATCACCAGCGGGACGAGCTCCTACGAGCAGTACTTC. This translates into CAITSGTSSYEQYF.

This clonotype was detected many times. This chain joins TRBV6-2 or TRBV6-3 and TRBJ2-5, with 7 nucleotides matching TRBD1. CDR1 is MNHEY, CDR2 SVGEGT, per germline. There are 16 residues in the CDR3. J was trimmed by 1 base and V by 6 bases; bases with no gene match: 11. The CDR3 DNA is TGTGCCAGCAGCACCGGTGGCCACAGGGGCCAAGAGACCCAGTACTTC. This translates into CASSTGGHRGQETQYF.

A note on this clonotype: A much larger clone sits a single nucleotide away, making a read error possible. In DNA form, the CDR3 reads TGCGCCAGCTGGGGCACCCAGGGTGGCTCCTACGAGCAGCACTTC. It encodes CASWGTQGGSYEQHF. The J gene is TRBJ2-7, the V gene TRBV4-1, with D tentatively TRBD1 (5 bases). This CDR3 has 15 amino acids. CDR1 is MGHRA, CDR2 YSYEKL, per germline.